This record covers a single TCR beta chain. The data are from a study of blood T cell repertoires in COVID-19. Turning to the study itself: PBMCs, B-cell-depleted T cells, or T cells provided the cDNA or gDNA that made up the material.

Participants were aged about 18 to 89 years, lived in around 22 US areas, and enrolled virtually. Cohort assignment relied on participant-reported clinical history. The method was immunoSEQ multiplex PCR; TCRdb's version includes in-frame clones alone and lacks a portion of them. The data contain about 170,000 clones, around 83% of them singletons. Losses at the gene ends were 6 bases for V and 5 bases for J; bases not matched to a gene: 6. Germline V gene sequence: CDR1 ENHRY, CDR2 SYGVKD. This CDR3 comprises 14 residues. The V and J genes are TRBV10-3 and TRBJ2-2, with 7 bases matching TRBD1. The sample taken for sequencing was PBMCs or T cells enriched from blood (not recorded which). The TCR sequence derives from a woman between 45 and 60 years old in a cohort exposed to, infected with or recovered from COVID-19 (not recorded which). In DNA form, the CDR3 reads TGTGCCATCAGGGGGGACAGCCGTACCGGGGAGCTGTTTTTT. Translated: CAIRGDSRTGELFF.